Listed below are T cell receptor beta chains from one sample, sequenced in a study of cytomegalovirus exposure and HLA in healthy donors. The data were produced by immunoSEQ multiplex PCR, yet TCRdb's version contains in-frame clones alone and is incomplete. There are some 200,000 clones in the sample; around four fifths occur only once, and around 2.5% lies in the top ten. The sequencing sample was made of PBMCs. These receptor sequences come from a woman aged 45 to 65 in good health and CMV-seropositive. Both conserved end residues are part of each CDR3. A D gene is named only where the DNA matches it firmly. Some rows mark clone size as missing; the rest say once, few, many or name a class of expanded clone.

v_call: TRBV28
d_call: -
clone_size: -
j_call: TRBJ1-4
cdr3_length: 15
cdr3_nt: TGTGCCAGCAGTTTAGAAGGGGCTGGGAATGAAAAACTGTTTTTT
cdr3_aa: CASSLEGAGNEKLFF

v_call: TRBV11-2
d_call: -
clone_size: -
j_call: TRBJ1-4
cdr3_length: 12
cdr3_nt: TGTGCCAGCAGCCGTATTAATGAAAAACTGTTTTTT
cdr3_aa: CASSRINEKLFF

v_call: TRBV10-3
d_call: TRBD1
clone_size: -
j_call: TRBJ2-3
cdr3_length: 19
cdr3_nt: TGTGCCATCGGTGCGGCTCCCGGGACAGGGCTTTCCCGCACAGATACGCAGTATTTT
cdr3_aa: CAIGAAPGTGLSRTDTQYF

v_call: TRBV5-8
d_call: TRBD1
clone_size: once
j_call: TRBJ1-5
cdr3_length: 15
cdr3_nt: TGTGCCAGCAGCCGACAGGGACGAACAGATCAGCCCCAGCATTTT
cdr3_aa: CASSRQGRTDQPQHF

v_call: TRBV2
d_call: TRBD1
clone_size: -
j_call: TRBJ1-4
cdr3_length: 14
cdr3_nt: TGTGCCAGCAGGAGAACAGGGGTTGGGGAAAAACTGTTTTTT
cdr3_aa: CASRRTGVGEKLFF

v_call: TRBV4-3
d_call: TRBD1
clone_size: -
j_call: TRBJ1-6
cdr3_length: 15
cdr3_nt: TGCGCCAGCAGCCAAGATCAGGGGGTTTCCTCACCCCTCCACTTT
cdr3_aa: CASSQDQGVSSPLHF

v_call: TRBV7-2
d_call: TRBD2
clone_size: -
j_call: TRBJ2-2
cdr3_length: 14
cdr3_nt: TGTGCCAGCAGCCCTACTAGCGTGGCCGGGGAGCTGTTTTTT
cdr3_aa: CASSPTSVAGELFF

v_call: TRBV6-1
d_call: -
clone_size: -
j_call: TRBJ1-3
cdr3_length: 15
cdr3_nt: TGTGCCAGCAGTCAATGGGGCCTCTCTGGAAACACCATATATTTT
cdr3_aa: CASSQWGLSGNTIYF

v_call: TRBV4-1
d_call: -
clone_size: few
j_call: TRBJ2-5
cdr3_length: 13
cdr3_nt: TGCGCCAGCAGCCAAGAAACGCCCCGGGCCCAGTACTTC
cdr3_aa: CASSQETPRAQYF

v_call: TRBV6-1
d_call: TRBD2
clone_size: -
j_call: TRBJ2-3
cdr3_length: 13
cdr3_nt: TGTGCCAGCACCGCGGGGGGCTCAGATACGCAGTATTTT
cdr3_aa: CASTAGGSDTQYF

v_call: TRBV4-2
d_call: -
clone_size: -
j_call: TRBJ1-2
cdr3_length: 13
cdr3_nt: TGTGCCAGCAGCTTTTCCCGGTCCTATGGCTACACCTTC
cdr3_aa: CASSFSRSYGYTF

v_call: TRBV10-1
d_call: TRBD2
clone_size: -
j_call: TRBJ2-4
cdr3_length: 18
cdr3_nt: TGCGCCAGCAGCCATAATCCGGGACTAGCGGGGGGCGCATACATTCAGTACTTC
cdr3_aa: CASSHNPGLAGGAYIQYF

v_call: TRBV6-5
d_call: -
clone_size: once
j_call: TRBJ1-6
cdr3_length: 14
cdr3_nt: TGTGCCAGCAGTGAACGAGCAGGAAACTCACCCCTCCACTTT
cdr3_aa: CASSERAGNSPLHF

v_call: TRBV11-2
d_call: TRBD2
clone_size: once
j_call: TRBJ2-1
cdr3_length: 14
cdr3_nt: TGTGCCAGCAGCTTAGCGCGACTAGCTGATGAGCAGTTCTTC
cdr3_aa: CASSLARLADEQFF

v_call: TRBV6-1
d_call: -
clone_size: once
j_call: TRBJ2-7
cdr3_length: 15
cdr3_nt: TGTGCCAGCAGCCCTATGCTGGGGAGGCGGGACGAGCAGTACTTC
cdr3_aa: CASSPMLGRRDEQYF

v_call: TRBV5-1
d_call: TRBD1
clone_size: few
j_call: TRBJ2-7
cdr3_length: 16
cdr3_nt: TGCGCCAGCAGGGATGACAGGGTCCCCACCGTAGGGGAGCAGTACTTC
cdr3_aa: CASRDDRVPTVGEQYF

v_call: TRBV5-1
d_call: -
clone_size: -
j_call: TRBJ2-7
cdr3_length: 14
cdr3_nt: TGTGCCAGCAGCTATTCCGGGACACCTGGGGAGCAGTACTTC
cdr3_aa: CASSYSGTPGEQYF

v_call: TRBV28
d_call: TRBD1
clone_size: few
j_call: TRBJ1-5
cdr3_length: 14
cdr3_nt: TGTGCCAGCAGAAGACAGGGCAGCAATCAGCCCCAGCATTTT
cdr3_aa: CASRRQGSNQPQHF

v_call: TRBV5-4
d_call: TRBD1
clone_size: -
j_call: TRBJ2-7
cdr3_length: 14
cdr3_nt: TGTGCCAGCAGCTTGGTGGGACAGGGGTACGAGCAGTACTTC
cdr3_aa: CASSLVGQGYEQYF

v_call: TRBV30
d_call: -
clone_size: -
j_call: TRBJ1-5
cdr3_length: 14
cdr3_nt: TGTGCCTGGACCACAAAAATCGGCAATCAGCCCCAGCATTTT
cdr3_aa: CAWTTKIGNQPQHF

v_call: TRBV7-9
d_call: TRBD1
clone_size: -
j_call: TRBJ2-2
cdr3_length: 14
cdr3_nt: TGTTCCAGCAGCGTGGGACAGGGGCCCGGGGAGCTGTTTTTT
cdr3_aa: CSSSVGQGPGELFF

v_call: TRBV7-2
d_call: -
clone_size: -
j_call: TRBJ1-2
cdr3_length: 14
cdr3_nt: TGTGCCAGCAGCCAAGCCAGGGGCGCCTCTGGCTACACCTTC
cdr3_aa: CASSQARGASGYTF

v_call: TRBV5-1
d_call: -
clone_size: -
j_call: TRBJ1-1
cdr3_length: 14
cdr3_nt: TGCGCCAGCAGAGTGGGGTCGGGAAACACTGAAGCTTTCTTT
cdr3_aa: CASRVGSGNTEAFF

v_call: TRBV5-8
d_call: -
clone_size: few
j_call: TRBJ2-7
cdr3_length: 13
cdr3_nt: TGTGCCAGCAGCTTGTACAGCACCTACGAGCAGTACTTC
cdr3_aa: CASSLYSTYEQYF

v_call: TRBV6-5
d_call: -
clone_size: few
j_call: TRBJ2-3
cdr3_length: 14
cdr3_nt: TGTGCCAGCAGTGCCGCCCCGGGCACAGATACGCAGTATTTT
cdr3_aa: CASSAAPGTDTQYF

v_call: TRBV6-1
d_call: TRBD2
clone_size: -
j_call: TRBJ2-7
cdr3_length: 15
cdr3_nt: TGTGCCAGCAGTCTTATCGGGGGGGCCACCTACGAGCAGTACTTC
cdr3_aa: CASSLIGGATYEQYF

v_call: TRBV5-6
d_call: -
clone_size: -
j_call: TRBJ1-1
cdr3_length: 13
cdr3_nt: TGTGCCAGCAGCTCCACAGGGTGGGCTGAAGCTTTCTTT
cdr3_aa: CASSSTGWAEAFF